This is a list of T cell receptor beta chains from one sample in a study of shared clonotypes between healthy human individuals. TCRdb's copy holds only in-frame clones and misses some; the assay was immunoSEQ multiplex PCR. The sample lists about 2 million clones, roughly 95% occurring once. The specimen sequenced was naive CD8+ T cells sorted from blood. These receptors originate from a man younger than 35 in good health. Each CDR3 is given without its conserved first and last residue.

v_call	cdr3_length	j_call	cdr3_aa
TRBV9	17	TRBJ1-4	ASSVVTQLVVATNEKLF
TRBV30	12	TRBJ1-2	AWSHREALYGYT
TRBV7-8	14	TRBJ2-1	ASTGTQTPLGNEQF
TRBV6-5	11	TRBJ2-7	ASSYAGAYEQY
TRBV27	11	TRBJ1-1	ASSPHGRTAAF
TRBV16	11	TRBJ2-7	ASSQDRTSEQY
TRBV4-1	14	TRBJ1-5	ASSQDSGTINQPQH
TRBV7-8	17	TRBJ2-3	ASSFFGQGDLAPTDTQY
TRBV4-1	12	TRBJ1-5	ASSPTGGGQPQH
TRBV4-3	13	TRBJ2-7	ASSQDRTGLGEQY
TRBV27	11	TRBJ1-2	ASSLGGWDGYT
TRBV5-3	12	TRBJ2-2	ASRDRGNTGELF
TRBV18	14	TRBJ2-1	ASSPNLAGDYNEQF
TRBV5-6	12	TRBJ2-7	ASSPGGSSYEQY
TRBV27	13	TRBJ2-1	ASSWDISSYNEQF
TRBV30	10	TRBJ2-5	AWDGEQETQY
TRBV5-1	15	TRBJ2-3	ASSEGLAGSSTDTQY
TRBV19	13	TRBJ2-6	ASKMEGSGANVLT
TRBV4-1	11	TRBJ2-5	ASSLDRKETQY
TRBV6-5	12	TRBJ1-5	ASSSGDRGIPQH
TRBV6-5	13	TRBJ2-3	ASNRQARSTDTQY
TRBV12-5	13	TRBJ2-7	ASGLDGTSDYEQY
TRBV7-8	12	TRBJ2-7	ASSLGGRSYEQY
TRBV4-3	12	TRBJ2-7	ASSQTEGVYEQY
TRBV2	14	TRBJ2-3	ASSEGEGSSTDTQY
TRBV6-6	12	TRBJ2-2	ASWDQGIPGELF
TRBV9	15	TRBJ2-3	ASSPGTSAPDTDTQY
TRBV6-5	14	TRBJ2-5	ASSYSIRGPPETQY
TRBV30	10	TRBJ2-1	AWSVLVNEQF
TRBV7-9	13	TRBJ2-5	ASSLAAGGWETQY
TRBV4-1	13	TRBJ2-7	ASSQVWDRGYEQY
TRBV7-8	12	TRBJ1-4	ASSLGRRNEKLF
TRBV7-2	13	TRBJ1-5	ASSLGSISNQPQH
TRBV6-5	13	TRBJ2-1	ASSDSGRGYNEQF
TRBV4-1	12	TRBJ2-7	ASSLPGDSYEQY
TRBV7-9	14	TRBJ2-1	ASSLVSATRSNEQF
TRBV11-2	13	TRBJ2-3	ASSDLVGGADTQY
TRBV28	14	TRBJ2-5	ASKTSGRNLQETQY
TRBV5-1	18	TRBJ2-1	ASSQDRGGLAGLDYNEQF
TRBV5-6	11	TRBJ1-1	ASSPPGGTEAF
TRBV30	11	TRBJ2-7	AWSQGQGDEQY
TRBV28	12	TRBJ1-2	ASTETTISYGYT
TRBV7-6	15	TRBJ1-3	ASSLEADVYSGNTIY
TRBV2	12	TRBJ1-2	ATQQGSEDYGYT
TRBV9	12	TRBJ1-5	ASSVGGGGQPQH
TRBV5-1	11	TRBJ1-1	ASTDRGLTEAF
TRBV6-1	15	TRBJ1-4	ASSEAPGRSTNEKLF
TRBV4-3	13	TRBJ1-6	ASSQGQLLNSPLH
TRBV28	11	TRBJ1-1	ASSFPEATEAF
TRBV4-1	13	TRBJ2-7	ASSSYPTSSDEQY
TRBV10-3	12	TRBJ2-1	AISGLAGRNEQF
TRBV5-4	13	TRBJ2-3	ASSFMGESTDTQY
TRBV7-9	10	TRBJ2-7	ASSAGAYEQY
TRBV7-6	13	TRBJ2-7	ASSPGLAGSYEQY
TRBV7-2	15	TRBJ2-2	ASSSGLAGRDTGELF
TRBV9	14	TRBJ2-2	ASSVWGQGASGELF
TRBV30	13	TRBJ2-3	AWSVPLWGADTQY
TRBV5-6	12	TRBJ2-7	ASSSGGVLYEQY
TRBV15	17	TRBJ2-1	ATSREEGFSGRALNEQF